A selection of T cell receptor beta chains follows, all from one sample in a study of blood T cell repertoires in COVID-19. Clones were sequenced by immunoSEQ multiplex PCR, and TCRdb holds only the in-frame ones, with some missing. This sample has about 160,000 clones, with approximately 84% found just once. Sequencing used peripheral blood. These receptors originate from a woman aged 60 to 75 with COVID-19, enrolled during active disease. Both conserved end residues are trimmed from each CDR3.

V gene: TRBV6-5; J gene: TRBJ1-5; CDR3 protein: ASTQWGQGSQPQH
V gene: TRBV14; J gene: TRBJ1-6; CDR3 protein: ASSQVGAAYNSPLH
V gene: TRBV7-9; J gene: TRBJ1-3; CDR3 protein: ASTSGSGGGNTIY
V gene: TRBV5-1; J gene: TRBJ1-2; CDR3 protein: ASSFGTGEANYGYT
V gene: TRBV5-1; J gene: TRBJ1-4; CDR3 protein: ASSPGPTWPGGEKLF
V gene: TRBV11-1; J gene: TRBJ1-2; CDR3 protein: ASSLERADYGYT
V gene: TRBV6-5; J gene: TRBJ1-1; CDR3 protein: ASSYSDLNEAF
V gene: TRBV24-1; J gene: TRBJ2-1; CDR3 protein: ATSDLLGSGVLGEQF
V gene: TRBV19; J gene: TRBJ1-1; CDR3 protein: ASIPTGNTEAF
V gene: TRBV5-4; J gene: TRBJ1-1; CDR3 protein: ASSLEGEYTEAF
V gene: TRBV11-1; J gene: TRBJ1-1; CDR3 protein: ASSLESRRNTEAF
V gene: TRBV6-5; J gene: TRBJ2-2; CDR3 protein: ASRASAANTGELF
V gene: TRBV29-1; J gene: TRBJ1-4; CDR3 protein: SVLRRGGNNEKLF
V gene: TRBV5-1; J gene: TRBJ2-2; CDR3 protein: ASSLEPREDGELF
V gene: TRBV7-9; J gene: TRBJ2-5; CDR3 protein: ASSFGQGDDKETQY
V gene: TRBV5-4; J gene: TRBJ1-6; CDR3 protein: ASGRQGSSYNSPLH
V gene: TRBV3-1/TRBV3-2; J gene: TRBJ1-1; CDR3 protein: ASSQAGQGAFEAF
V gene: TRBV5-5; J gene: TRBJ2-3; CDR3 protein: ASSRTDYTDTQY
V gene: TRBV30; J gene: TRBJ2-5; CDR3 protein: AWSVQGSGTETQY
V gene: TRBV19; J gene: TRBJ2-2; CDR3 protein: ASSIDGGVGTGELF